This is a list of T cell receptor beta chains from one sample in a study of technical replicates of blood from a few donors. The method was immunoSEQ multiplex PCR; TCRdb's version includes in-frame clones alone and lacks a portion of them. Seen here are fewer than 70,000 clones, 90% to 95% observed once, and the top ten hold 0.2% to 0.25%. Sequencing input: T cells isolated from PBMCs. Receptors were obtained from a human donor in good health. Each CDR3 is given with its conserved first and last residue. Fields, in order: clone size, J gene, D gene, V gene, CDR3 DNA, CDR3 protein. D genes are given only for firm matches. Some rows have no size entry. The others give once, few or many, or a class for an expanded clone.

>.|TRBJ1-1|.|TRBV5-1
TGCGCCAGCAGCTTGGAAGGTAGGGGGAACACTGAAGCTTTCTTT
CASSLEGRGNTEAFF
>.|TRBJ1-2|TRBD1|TRBV5-1
TGCGCCAGCAGCTTCTTCCCGGGACAGGGGGCGAGTGGCTACACCTTC
CASSFFPGQGASGYTF
>.|TRBJ2-1|TRBD2|TRBV6-5
TGTGCCACTAGCGGGAGGCTTAATGAGCAGTTCTTC
CATSGRLNEQFF
>.|TRBJ1-5|.|TRBV7-8
TGTGCCAGCAGCTTATCCGCGGGGGAGAGCAATCAGCCCCAGCATTTT
CASSLSAGESNQPQHF
>.|TRBJ1-5|TRBD1|TRBV6-6
TGTGCCAGCAGGGATAGACAGGGAGATCAGCCCCAGCATTTT
CASRDRQGDQPQHF
>once|TRBJ2-3|.|TRBV6-5
TGTGCCAGCAGCCAAACAGGGAAAACGCAGTATTTT
CASSQTGKTQYF
>.|TRBJ2-5|.|TRBV11-2
TGTGCCAGCAGCTTATTTTCCGGGATTGGGGAGACCCAGTACTTC
CASSLFSGIGETQYF
>.|TRBJ2-3|.|TRBV7-9
TGTGCCAGCAGCCATAGCGCCGGGGGTACAGATACGCAGTATTTT
CASSHSAGGTDTQYF
>.|TRBJ1-2|TRBD1|TRBV5-1
TGCGCCAGCAGCCAGGGGGTTCTCAATGGCTACACCTTC
CASSQGVLNGYTF
>once|TRBJ2-7|.|TRBV13
TGTGCCAGCAGCTCGCCGGAGTTGTTCTGGCACGAGCAGTACTTC
CASSSPELFWHEQYF
>.|TRBJ2-1|TRBD1|TRBV10-3
TGTGCCATCAGTGAGTCGATTGGGACAGTGAACAATGAGCAGTTCTTC
CAISESIGTVNNEQFF
>.|TRBJ1-2|TRBD1|TRBV6-5
TGTGCCAGCAGCCGAACGGGACAGACCTATGGCTACACCTTC
CASSRTGQTYGYTF
>.|TRBJ2-1|.|TRBV7-9
TGTGCCAGCAGCTTAGTCGACAGCCCCCGGAGCAAGTTCTTC
CASSLVDSPRSKFF
>.|TRBJ2-5|TRBD1|TRBV10-2
TGCGCCAGCAACAGGGGATACCAAGAGACCCAGTACTTC
CASNRGYQETQYF
>.|TRBJ2-7|TRBD1|TRBV6-6
TGTGCCAGCAGCGCGAGCCGGGACAGCGACTCCTACGAGCAGTACTTC
CASSASRDSDSYEQYF
>.|TRBJ1-5|TRBD1|TRBV10-3
TGTGCCATCAGTGATCTAACAGGGGGGGATCAGCCCCAGCATTTT
CAISDLTGGDQPQHF
>.|TRBJ2-2|.|TRBV6-5
TGTGCCAGCTGGGCCCCACCTCTCCGCGCCGGGGAGCTGTTTTTT
CASWAPPLRAGELFF
>.|TRBJ1-3|.|TRBV5-1
TGCGCCAGCAGCACGACCGGGACCGGCGGGGACACCATATATTTT
CASSTTGTGGDTIYF
>.|TRBJ1-4|TRBD1|TRBV28
TGTGCCAGCAAGTGGACAGGGACTAATGAAAAACTGTTTTTT
CASKWTGTNEKLFF
>.|TRBJ1-1|.|TRBV15
TGTGCCACCAGCAGAAATATACTAACAGGGTTGAACACTGAAGCTTTCTTT
CATSRNILTGLNTEAFF
>.|TRBJ1-1|TRBD1|TRBV28
TGTGCCAGCAGTTTAATTGACAGGGAGTTGGACACTGAAGCTTTCTTT
CASSLIDRELDTEAFF
>.|TRBJ2-7|TRBD1|TRBV6-5
TGTGCCAGCAGTTACGGGACAGGGTACGAGCAGTACTTC
CASSYGTGYEQYF
>.|TRBJ2-7|TRBD2|TRBV5-4
TGTGCCAGCGGAGAGGGAGGGCCCGAGCAGTACTTC
CASGEGGPEQYF
>.|TRBJ1-2|.|TRBV14
TGTGCCAGCAGCCAAGACAGGGGCTATGGCTACACCTTC
CASSQDRGYGYTF
>.|TRBJ2-5|.|TRBV28
TGTGCCAGCAGTAAAACAGGAGAACAAGAGACCCAGTACTTC
CASSKTGEQETQYF
>.|TRBJ2-3|TRBD2|TRBV28
TGTGCCAGCGGGACTAGCGGGAGCACAGATACGCAGTATTTT
CASGTSGSTDTQYF
>few|TRBJ1-4|.|TRBV29-1
TGCAGCGTTGAAGCGTTAACTAATGAAAAACTGTTTTTT
CSVEALTNEKLFF